The next 15 T cell receptor beta chains were all read from a single sample in a study of blood T cell repertoires in COVID-19. Some clones are missing from TCRdb's copy, which holds only in-frame ones; the method was immunoSEQ multiplex PCR. The sample includes 350,000 or so clones, more than 75% of them seen just once. The sequenced material came from peripheral blood. These receptors originate from a young woman with COVID-19, enrolled during active disease.

This chain links TRBV5-6 with TRBJ2-7; 7 positions match TRBD1. The CDR3 runs to 14 residues. Germline loops: CDR1 SGHDT, CDR2 YYEEEE. V lost 6 bases and J lost 4; bases outside the gene matches: 10. The CDR3 reads CASTRGQGVYEQYF. For the CDR3, the DNA is TGTGCCAGCACTCGCGGGCAGGGGGTTTACGAGCAGTACTTC.

The genes are TRBV4-3 and TRBJ2-7, with a weak D call TRBD1 (5 bases). The CDR3 consists of 13 residues. V was clipped by 4 bases and J by 5 bases, with 12 bases between them. Germline V CDR1 and CDR2: LGHNA, YSLEER. DNA for the CDR3: TGCGCCAGCAGCCTGACTGGGGCCGACGAGCAGTACTTC. Its translation: CASSLTGADEQYF.

The chain uses TRBV6-5 and TRBJ2-6; 7 bases are shared with TRBD1. There are 14 residues in the CDR3. Germline CDR1 is MNHEY and CDR2 is SVGAGI. Unmatched junction bases numbered 2, after V lost 8 bases and J lost 1 base. The CDR3 nucleotides are TGTGCCAGCCACAGGGGTTCTGGGGCCAACGTCCTGACTTTC. This sequence encodes CASHRGSGANVLTF.

The chain recombines TRBV6-5 with TRBJ2-1, with D perhaps TRBD2 (6 bases). The CDR3 covers 15 residues. With 0 bases removed from V and 14 bases from J, the gap between germline ends came to 20 bases. The germline gives CDR1 MNHEY, CDR2 SVGAGI. The CDR3 loop is CASSYSYIDRTGEFF. For the CDR3, the DNA is TGTGCCAGCAGTTACTCGTATATTGACAGAACGGGGGAGTTCTTC.

The V call is TRBV24-1, the J call TRBJ1-2; D not certain. The CDR3 length is 13 residues. V was trimmed by 5 bases and J by 4 bases, leaving 10 bases between them. Germline-derived CDR1 and CDR2 are KGHDR and SFDVKD. CDR3 sequence: CATSGSGTYGYTF. The CDR3 region has the DNA TGTGCCACCAGTGGATCGGGAACCTATGGCTACACCTTC.

The chain recombines TRBV7-9 with TRBJ1-5; a weak D match, TRBD1 (6 bases). The CDR3 runs 14 residues. Germline values: CDR1 SEHNR, CDR2 FQNEAQ (reference sequence). V lost 1 base to trimming and J lost 7 bases, with 11 bases between them. This chain's CDR3 is CASSLGSQGQPQHF. DNA for the CDR3: TGTGCCAGCAGCTTAGGCAGTCAGGGGCAGCCCCAGCATTTT.

This clone appeared a single time. The CDR3 bases are TGTGCCAGCAGCCGTTTAAGTGCCGTTGGCAAATCGGAGCAGTTCTTC. It specifies CASSRLSAVGKSEQFF. The chain recombines TRBV7-3 with TRBJ2-1; D remains unclear. V lost 5 bases to trimming and J lost 10 bases, with 24 bases between them. The CDR3 consists of 16 residues. The V gene's germline CDR1 is SGHTA and CDR2 FQGTGA.

This rearrangement joins TRBV19 to TRBJ1-6; D perhaps matches TRBD1 (6 bases). Germline CDR1 and CDR2: LNHDA and SQIVND (reference sequence). The CDR3 covers 16 residues. V dropped 4 bases and J dropped 7 bases, with 17 bases sitting between them. DNA of the CDR3: TGTGCCAGTAGTACTTGGGCAGGGGTGGCGAATTCACCCCTCCACTTT. This sequence encodes CASSTWAGVANSPLHF.

The rearrangement joins TRBV12-3 or TRBV12-4 to TRBJ1-6; D gene uncertain. This CDR3 contains 13 residues. V was shortened by 7 bases and J by 0 bases, with 4 bases between the two germline ends. CDR3 coding DNA: TGTGCCAGCACAGGCTCCTATAATTCACCCCTCCACTTT. Residues: CASTGSYNSPLHF.

This clone was seen just once. This rearrangement joins TRBV19 to TRBJ2-1; perhaps TRBD2 as D (5 bases). Trimming took off 7 bases at V and 5 bases at J, with 18 bases between the two ends. The CDR3 sequence is 15 residues long. Germline V CDR1 and CDR2: LNHDA, SQIVND (reference sequence). CDR3 amino acids: CASNQRGLKDNEQFF. The CDR3 DNA reads as TGTGCCAGTAACCAAAGAGGGCTCAAGGACAATGAGCAGTTCTTC.

The genes are TRBV11-3 and TRBJ2-1; TRBD2 aligns across 10 bases. Looked up from germline, CDR1 is SGHNT and CDR2 is YENEEA. The CDR3 is 15 residues long. The junction had 3 bases not matched to a gene; V was cut back by 5 bases and J by 2 bases. The CDR3 sequence is CASSLSGRPYNEQFF. The DNA of the CDR3 is TGTGCCAGCAGCCTTAGCGGGAGGCCCTACAATGAGCAGTTCTTC.

The chain employs TRBV10-1 and TRBJ2-3; tentatively, D is TRBD2 (6 bases). V was clipped by 2 bases and J by 1 base, with 13 bases between them. Germline V gene sequence: CDR1 WNHNN, CDR2 SYGVQD (reference sequence). The CDR3 is 16 residues long. CDR3 in DNA: TGCGCCAGCAGTGAGGACCTAGCGAGAGGCACAGATACGCAGTATTTT. Translation: CASSEDLARGTDTQYF.

This CDR3 reads CARQSGQGHFPMGEQYF. The CDR3, as DNA: TGTGCCAGGCAATCAGGACAGGGTCATTTTCCGATGGGCGAGCAGTACTTC. This chain connects TRBV2 to TRBJ2-7; 8 nucleotides align to TRBD1. CDR1 is SNHLY and CDR2 is FYNNEI in the germline V gene. V shed 9 bases and J 6 bases; nucleotides not matched to a gene: 22. This CDR3 is built from 17 residues. Variable domain in full (rest from reference TRBV2 and TRBJ2-7): EPEVTQTPSHQVTQMGQEVILRCVPISNHLYFYWYRQILGQKVEFLVSFYNNEISEKSEIFDDQFSVERPDGSNFTLKIRSTKLEDSAMYFCARQSGQGHFPMGEQYFGPGTRLTVT.

CDR3 bases: TGTGCCAGCAGCTTAGCTTACGAGCAGTACTTC. Translating gives CASSLAYEQYF. The V call is TRBV5-5, the J call TRBJ2-7, with unresolved D. The CDR3 loop spans 11 amino acids. V was trimmed by 2 bases and J by 4 bases, leaving 4 bases between them. Per the germline V gene, CDR1 is SGHKS and CDR2 is YYEKEE (reference sequence).

The chain uses TRBV21-1 and TRBJ2-7; TRBD1, the table's D call, was not compared with the DNA. TRBV21-1 is a pseudogene. The CDR3 extends over 15 amino acids. The CDR3 loop is CASSKGGKGGYEQYF. The CDR3 nucleotides read TGTGCCAGCAGCAAAGGGGGAAAAGGGGGCTACGAGCAGTACTTC.